The clone carrying this TCR beta chain was picked up many times. Its antigen is not known. The data were obtained in a study of neurological immune-mediated disorders. Points from the study as a whole: Falling below healthy controls, multiple sclerosis showed the least TCR clonal expansion, while HTLV-1-associated myelopathy showed the most.

MiXCR, applied by TCRdb to the 5' RACE reads, yields one record per CDR3 protein. The table shows about 84,000 distinct CDR3 sequences, with about 9.3% occurring only once. CDR3 size: 14 residues. J lost 3 bases, V lost 3 bases, and 3 bases had no gene match. The germline V gene has CDR1 SGHAT and CDR2 FQNNGV. A total of 2 million PBMCs stored at -80 degrees C provided the unsorted libraries. Sequencing used PBMCs. The clonotype originates from a man aged 40-49 years in good health. The chain has TRBV11-2 and TRBJ2-7, with TRBD1 matching 9 bases. The CDR3 is CASSLETGGYEQYF. The CDR3 DNA reads as TGTGCCAGCAGCTTGGAGACAGGGGGCTACGAGCAGTACTTC.